This T cell receptor (beta chain) was sequenced in a study of cytomegalovirus exposure and HLA in healthy donors. Study results and limitations: Later, an analysis showed that TCR beta chains associated with HLA were more clonally expanded than others that were equally common.

Worth noting for this clone: Its specificity is not known.

Primers for the PCR totalled 60 Vbeta and 13 Jbeta. Profiling relied on immunoSEQ multiplex PCR, and the TCRdb table lists in-frame clones only, not all of them. The data contain some 140,000 clones, roughly 77% of them seen just once; the ten biggest clones take up 7.7%. The sequenced material came from PBMCs. The receptor comes from a young man in good health and CMV-seropositive.

The CDR3 loop reads CASSTDYGYTF. CDR3 nucleotides: TGTGCCAGTAGCACGGACTATGGCTACACCTTC. The chain couples TRBV19 to TRBJ1-2; D is ambiguous. Germline V gene lookup returns CDR1 LNHDA and CDR2 SQIVND (reference sequence). The CDR3 has 11 residues. Trimming left V 6 bases short and J 3 bases short, with 5 bases between.